This T cell receptor beta chain was identified in a study of early T cells in non-severe SARS-CoV-2 infection. For the study at large: Sequencing of bulk RNA from unsorted whole blood was done, without chain pairing.

TCRdb processed the 5' RACE reads anew with MiXCR; each CDR3 protein has one entry. This table has about 64,000 distinct CDR3 sequences, around 10% appearing once. Germline assignment: CDR1 LNHNV and CDR2 YYDKDF (reference sequence). V was clipped by 0 bases and J by 5 bases, with 7 bases between them. CDR3 length: 13 residues. The starting material was whole blood, obtained at baseline. The chain combines TRBV15 with TRBJ2-5, with D possibly being TRBD2 (6 bases). This TCR was recovered from an adult who was a healthcare worker with PCR-confirmed SARS-CoV-2 infection or an uninfected control (not recorded which). The CDR3: CATSRDRGETQYF. The CDR3 DNA follows: TGTGCCACCAGCAGAGATCGGGGGGAGACCCAGTACTTC.